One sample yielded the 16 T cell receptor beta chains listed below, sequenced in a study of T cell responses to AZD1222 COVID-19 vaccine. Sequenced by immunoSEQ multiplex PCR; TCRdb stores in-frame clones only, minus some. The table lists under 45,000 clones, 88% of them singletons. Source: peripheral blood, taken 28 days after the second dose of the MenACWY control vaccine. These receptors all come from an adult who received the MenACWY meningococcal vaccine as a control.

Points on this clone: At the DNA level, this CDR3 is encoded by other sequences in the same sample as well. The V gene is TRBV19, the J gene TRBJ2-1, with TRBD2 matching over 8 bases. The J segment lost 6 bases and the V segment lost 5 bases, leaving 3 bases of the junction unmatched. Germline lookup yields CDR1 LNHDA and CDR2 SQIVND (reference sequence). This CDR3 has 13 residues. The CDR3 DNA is TGTGCCAGTAGTCCAACTAGCGGCAATGAGCAGTTCTTC. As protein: CASSPTSGNEQFF.

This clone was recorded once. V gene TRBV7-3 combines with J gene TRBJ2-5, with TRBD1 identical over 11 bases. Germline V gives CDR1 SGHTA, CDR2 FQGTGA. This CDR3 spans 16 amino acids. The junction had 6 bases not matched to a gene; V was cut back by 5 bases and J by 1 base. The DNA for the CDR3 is TGTGCCAGCAGCCCCGGGGACAGGGGGTCCCAAGAGACCCAGTACTTC. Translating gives CASSPGDRGSQETQYF.

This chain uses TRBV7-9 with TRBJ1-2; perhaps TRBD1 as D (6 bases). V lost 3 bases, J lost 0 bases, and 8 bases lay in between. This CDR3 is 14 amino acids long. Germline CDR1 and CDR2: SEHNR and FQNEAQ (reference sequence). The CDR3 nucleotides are TGTGCCAGCAGCTTTACAGGGTCTAACTATGGCTACACCTTC. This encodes CASSFTGSNYGYTF.

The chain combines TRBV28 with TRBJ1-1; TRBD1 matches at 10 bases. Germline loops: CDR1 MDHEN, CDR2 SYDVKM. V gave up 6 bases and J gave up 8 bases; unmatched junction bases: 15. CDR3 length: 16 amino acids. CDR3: CASSPGTGEWRKEAFF. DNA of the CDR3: TGTGCCAGCAGCCCTGGGACAGGGGAGTGGCGAAAAGAAGCTTTCTTT.

The CDR3, as DNA: TGTGCCAGCAGTTACTCGCAGGTTTTTCAGCCCCAGCATTTT. Translated: CASSYSQVFQPQHF. The chain couples TRBV6-2 or TRBV6-3 to TRBJ1-5; no definite D call. Germline-derived CDR1 and CDR2 are MNHEY and SVGEGT. The CDR3 runs to 14 residues. The V gene lost 0 bases and the J gene lost 6 bases, with 9 bases spanning the gap.

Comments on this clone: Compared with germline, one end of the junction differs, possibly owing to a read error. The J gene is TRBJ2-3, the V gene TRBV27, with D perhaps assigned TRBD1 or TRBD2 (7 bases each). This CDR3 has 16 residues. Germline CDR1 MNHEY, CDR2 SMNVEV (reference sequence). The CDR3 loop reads CASSVSGGGRTDTQYF. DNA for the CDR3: TGTGCCAGCAGTGTATCAGGGGGGGGGCGCACAGATACGCAGTATTTT.

The CDR3 coding sequence is TGTGCCAGCTCCCTTGCGGAGACCCAGTACTTC. Its protein product is CASSLAETQYF. V is TRBV5-6 and J is TRBJ2-5; no clear D. Germline assignment: CDR1 SGHDT and CDR2 YYEEEE. The length of the CDR3 is 11 residues. Trimming shortened V by 7 bases and J by 5 bases, and 9 bases separated the two germline ends. The whole variable domain, filled in from reference TRBV5-6 and TRBJ2-5, reads DAGVTQSPTHLIKTRGQQVTLRCSPKSGHDTVSWYQQALGQGPQFIFQYYEEEERQRGNFPDRFSGHQFPNYSSELNVNALLLGDSALYLCASSLAETQYFGPGTRLLVL.

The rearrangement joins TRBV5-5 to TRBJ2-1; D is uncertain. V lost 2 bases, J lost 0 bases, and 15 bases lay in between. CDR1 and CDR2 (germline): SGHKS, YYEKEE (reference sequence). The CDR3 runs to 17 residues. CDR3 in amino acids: CASSLDWHLSSYNEQFF. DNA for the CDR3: TGTGCCAGCAGCTTAGATTGGCACCTGAGCTCCTACAATGAGCAGTTCTTC. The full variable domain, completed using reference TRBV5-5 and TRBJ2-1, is DAGVTQSPTHLIKTRGQQVTLRCSPISGHKSVSWYQQVLGQGPQFIFQYYEKEERGRGNFPDRFSARQFPNYSSELNVNALLLGDSALYLCASSLDWHLSSYNEQFFGPGTRLTVL.

In nucleotides, the CDR3 is TGTGCCAGTAGGATTCCCGGGACAGGGAACACTGAAGCTTTCTTT. This encodes CASRIPGTGNTEAFF. The chain carries TRBV19 and TRBJ1-1, with TRBD1 matching 8 bases. CDR1 is LNHDA, CDR2 SQIVND, per germline (reference sequence). V dropped 6 bases and J dropped 1; count of bases not matched to a gene: 7. This CDR3 is built from 15 residues.

The CDR3: CASSALAGGPGGELFF. CDR3 nucleotide sequence: TGTGCCAGCAGTGCCCTAGCGGGAGGGCCCGGCGGGGAGCTGTTTTTT. The chain joins TRBV6-4 to TRBJ2-2; 12 nucleotides line up with TRBD2. Trimming cost V 4 bases and J 7 bases; bases outside gene matches: 7. This CDR3 comprises 16 residues. CDR1 is MRHNA, CDR2 SNTAGT, per germline.

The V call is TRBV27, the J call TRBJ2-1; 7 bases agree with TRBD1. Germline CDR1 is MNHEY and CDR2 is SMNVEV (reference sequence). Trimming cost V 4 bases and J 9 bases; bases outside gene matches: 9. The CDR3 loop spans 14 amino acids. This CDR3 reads CASSSSKGASEQFF. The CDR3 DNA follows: TGTGCCAGCAGTTCCTCTAAGGGGGCAAGTGAGCAGTTCTTC.

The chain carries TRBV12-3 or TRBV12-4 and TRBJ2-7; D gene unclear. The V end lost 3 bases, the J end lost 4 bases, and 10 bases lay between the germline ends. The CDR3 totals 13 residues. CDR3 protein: CASSFSLGYEQYF. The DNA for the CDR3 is TGTGCCAGCAGTTTTTCTCTGGGTTACGAGCAGTACTTC.

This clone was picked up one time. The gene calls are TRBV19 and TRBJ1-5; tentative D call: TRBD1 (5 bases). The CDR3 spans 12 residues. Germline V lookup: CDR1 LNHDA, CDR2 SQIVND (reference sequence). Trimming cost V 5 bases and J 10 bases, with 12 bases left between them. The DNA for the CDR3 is TGTGCCAGTAGTGTAGGGGTGGCTCCCCAGCATTTT. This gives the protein CASSVGVAPQHF. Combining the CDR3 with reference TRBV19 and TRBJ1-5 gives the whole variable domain DGGITQSPKYLFRKEGQNVTLSCEQNLNHDAMYWYRQDPGQGLRLIYYSQIVNDFQKGDIAEGYSVSREKKESFPLTVTSAQKNPTAFYLCASSVGVAPQHFGDGTRLSIL.

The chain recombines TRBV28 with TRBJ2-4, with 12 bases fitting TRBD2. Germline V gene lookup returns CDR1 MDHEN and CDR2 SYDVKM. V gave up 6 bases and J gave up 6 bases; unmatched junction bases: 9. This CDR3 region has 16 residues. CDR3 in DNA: TGTGCCAGCAGCCCTAGGGAGACTAGCGGGAGAAACATTCAGTACTTC. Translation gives CASSPRETSGRNIQYF.

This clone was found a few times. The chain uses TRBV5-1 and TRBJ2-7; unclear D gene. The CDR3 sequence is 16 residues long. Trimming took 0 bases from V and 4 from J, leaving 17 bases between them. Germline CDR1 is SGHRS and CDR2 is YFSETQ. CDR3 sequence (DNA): TGCGCCAGCAGCTTGGACGTCGCTTTTGATGCGTACGAGCAGTACTTC. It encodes CASSLDVAFDAYEQYF. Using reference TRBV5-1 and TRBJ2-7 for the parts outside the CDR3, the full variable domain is KAGVTQTPRYLIKTRGQQVTLSCSPISGHRSVSWYQQTPGQGLQFLFEYFSETQRNKGNFPGRFSGRQFSNSRSEMNVSTLELGDSALYLCASSLDVAFDAYEQYFGPGTRLTVT.

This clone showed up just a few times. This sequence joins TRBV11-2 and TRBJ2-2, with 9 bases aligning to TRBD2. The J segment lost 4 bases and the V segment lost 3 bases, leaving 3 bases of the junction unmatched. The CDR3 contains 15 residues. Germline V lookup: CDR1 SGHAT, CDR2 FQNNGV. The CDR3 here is CASSFELAGTGELFF. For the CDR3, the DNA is TGTGCCAGCAGCTTTGAACTAGCGGGCACCGGGGAGCTGTTTTTT. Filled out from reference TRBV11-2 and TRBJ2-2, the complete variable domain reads EAGVAQSPRYKIIEKRQSVAFWCNPISGHATLYWYQQILGQGPKLLIQFQNNGVVDDSQLPKDRFSAERLKGVDSTLKIQPAKLEDSAVYLCASSFELAGTGELFFGEGSRLTVL.